Below are 9 T cell receptor beta chains sequenced from a single sample in a study of control samples from healthy donors and cancer patients. The method was immunoSEQ multiplex PCR; TCRdb's version includes in-frame clones alone and lacks a portion of them. This table has approximately 100,000 clones, 85% to 90% appearing once. Sequenced: PBMCs. The receptors here all came from a man in his sixties with lung cancer.

V and J are TRBV7-7 and TRBJ2-5; unclear D gene. Looked up from germline, CDR1 is SSHAT and CDR2 is FNYEAQ (reference sequence). The CDR3 sequence is 13 residues long. V was cut by 5 bases and J by 2 bases, with 9 bases left in between. CDR3 sequence (DNA): TGTGCCAGCAGCACGACACATCAAGAGACCCAGTACTTC. Translating it yields CASSTTHQETQYF. Supplemented by reference TRBV7-7 and TRBJ2-5, the full variable domain reads GAGVSQSPRYKVTKRGQDVTLRCDPISSHATLYWYQQALGQGPEFLTYFNYEAQPDKSGLPSDRFSAERPEGSISTLTIQRTEQRDSAMYRCASSTTHQETQYFGPGTRLLVL.

The chain employs TRBV6-5 and TRBJ2-7, with D possibly matching TRBD1 (6 bases). The CDR3 length is 14 residues. V was clipped by 10 bases and J by 0 bases, with 16 bases between them. The germline gives CDR1 MNHEY, CDR2 SVGAGI. CDR3 DNA: TGTGCCACGAAATTAACAGGGAGCTCCTACGAGCAGTACGTC. It is translated as CATKLTGSSYEQYV.

The chain carries TRBV7-3 and TRBJ1-1; D may be TRBD1 (6 bases). The CDR3 is made up of 15 amino acids. Germline-derived CDR1 and CDR2 are SGHTA and FQGTGA. Trimming left V 1 base short and J 0 bases short, with 9 bases between. The CDR3 here is CASSLSGQMNTEAFF. CDR3 sequence (DNA): TGTGCCAGCAGCTTAAGTGGACAGATGAACACTGAAGCTTTCTTT.

The rearrangement links TRBV7-9 to TRBJ2-7, with 9 bases lining up with TRBD1. Germline V lookup: CDR1 SEHNR, CDR2 FQNEAQ (reference sequence). The CDR3 contains 15 residues. J was trimmed by 6 bases and V by 5 bases; bases with no gene match: 11. CDR3 nucleotide sequence: TGTGCCAGCAGCCCAAGGGACAGGGCTGTTTTCGAGCAGTACTTC. Residues: CASSPRDRAVFEQYF.

The V call is TRBV27, the J call TRBJ1-2; a weak D match, TRBD1 (6 bases). CDR1 and CDR2 from the germline V gene are MNHEY and SMNVEV (reference sequence). This CDR3 has 13 residues. Trimming removed 4 bases at V and 7 bases at J, with 13 bases between. The CDR3 loop is CASSSGQLVGYTF. CDR3 DNA sequence: TGTGCCAGCAGTTCTGGACAGTTAGTTGGCTACACCTTC.

The chain uses TRBV5-4 and TRBJ1-1; D remains unclear. The CDR3 has 15 amino acids. Germline assignment: CDR1 SGHNT and CDR2 YYREEE (reference sequence). Trimming removed 1 base from V and 0 bases from J, with 10 bases in between. In DNA, the CDR3 is TGTGCCAGCAGCTTGCCACATACACTGAACACTGAAGCTTTCTTT. This encodes CASSLPHTLNTEAFF. Variable domain in full (rest from reference TRBV5-4 and TRBJ1-1): ETGVTQSPTHLIKTRGQQVTLRCSSQSGHNTVSWYQQALGQGPQFIFQYYREEENGRGNFPPRFSGLQFPNYSSELNVNALELDDSALYLCASSLPHTLNTEAFFGQGTRLTVV.

This clone was observed once. This sequence joins TRBV5-6 and TRBJ2-4; no clear D. The CDR3 length is 13 residues. Germline values: CDR1 SGHDT, CDR2 YYEEEE. V lost 1 base to trimming and J lost 5 bases, with 7 bases between them. CDR3 DNA: TGTGCCAGCAGCTTGAATTTTCAAAACATTCAGTACTTC. Amino acid sequence: CASSLNFQNIQYF.

The chain employs TRBV5-6 and TRBJ1-2, with 9 bases identical to TRBD1. CDR1 SGHDT and CDR2 YYEEEE come from the germline V gene. The CDR3 consists of 12 residues. Germline trimming cut 4 bases from V and 9 bases from J; bases unmatched to any gene: 4. CDR3 sequence: CASSRDRGSYTF. The CDR3 DNA sequence: TGTGCCAGCAGCCGCGACAGGGGGAGCTACACCTTC.

V and J are TRBV7-9 and TRBJ2-7, with D possibly matching TRBD1 (5 bases). This CDR3 is built from 14 residues. V was clipped by 0 bases and J by 3 bases, with 9 bases between them. Germline loops: CDR1 SEHNR, CDR2 FQNEAQ (reference sequence). CDR3 sequence: CASSLAGAYYEQYV. In DNA, the CDR3 is TGTGCCAGCAGCTTAGCTGGGGCTTACTACGAGCAGTACGTC.